These 20 T cell receptor beta chains were all obtained from the same sample, sequenced in a study of control samples from healthy donors and cancer patients. Clones were read by immunoSEQ multiplex PCR, and TCRdb kept only the in-frame ones, dropping some. The profile covers fewer than 500,000 clones, with around 90% appearing a single time and about 6.3% taken by the ten largest. The sample was PBMCs. The receptors come from a man aged 35-49 years with head and neck cancer.

The V gene is TRBV7-9, the J gene TRBJ2-1; 15 bases agree with TRBD2. The CDR3 has 17 residues. Germline CDR1 is SEHNR and CDR2 is FQNEAQ (reference sequence). Unmatched junction bases numbered 10, after V lost 4 bases and J lost 9 bases. CDR3 protein: CASSSATGTSGGREQFF. The CDR3 DNA reads as TGTGCCAGCAGCTCGGCTACCGGGACTAGCGGGGGGCGTGAGCAGTTCTTC.

This chain connects TRBV28 to TRBJ2-6, with 8 bases that match TRBD1. CDR1 and CDR2 from the germline V gene are MDHEN and SYDVKM. The CDR3 covers 18 residues. V dropped 5 bases and J dropped 3; count of bases not matched to a gene: 12. The DNA of the CDR3 is TGTGCCAGCAGTACCCTGGACAGGGTTTCCTTTGGGGCCAACGTCCTGACTTTC. Translating it yields CASSTLDRVSFGANVLTF.

The chain uses TRBV7-2 and TRBJ2-7; 7 bases match TRBD1. Germline-derived CDR1 and CDR2 are SGHTA and FQGNSA. The CDR3 has 13 residues. Trimming at V came to 5 bases and at J to 3 bases, leaving 4 bases not matched to a gene. The CDR3 here is CASSRRQGYEQYF. In DNA, the CDR3 is TGTGCCAGCAGCAGAAGACAGGGCTACGAGCAGTACTTC.

The chain joins TRBV20-1 to TRBJ2-7, with 7 bases that match TRBD1. CDR3 size: 14 residues. The germline V gene has CDR1 DFQATT and CDR2 SNEGSKA (reference sequence). V lost 3 bases and J lost 0; bases outside the gene matches: 5. The CDR3 protein is CSASSDRDSYEQYF. CDR3 sequence (DNA): TGCAGTGCTAGTTCAGACAGGGACTCCTACGAGCAGTACTTC.

The genes are TRBV19 and TRBJ2-2; TRBD2 aligns across 9 bases. Germline V CDR1 and CDR2: LNHDA, SQIVND (reference sequence). The CDR3 runs 14 residues. V trimming: 6 bases; J trimming: 5 bases; junction bases outside the gene matches: 4. CDR3 in DNA: TGTGCCAGTAGGCGGGGGGGCCCGACCGGGGAGCTGTTTTTT. This translates into CASRRGGPTGELFF.

V gene TRBV7-3 combines with J gene TRBJ2-4, with 7 bases matching TRBD1. Looked up from germline, CDR1 is SGHTA and CDR2 is FQGTGA. V trimming: 5 bases; J trimming: 6 bases; junction bases outside the gene matches: 7. The CDR3 extends over 14 amino acids. CDR3 amino acids: CASSPRGQPNIQYF. CDR3 in DNA: TGTGCCAGCAGCCCCAGGGGACAGCCAAACATTCAGTACTTC. Together with reference TRBV7-3 and TRBJ2-4, the CDR3 gives the full variable domain: GAGVSQTPSNKVTEKGKYVELRCDPISGHTALYWYRQSLGQGPEFLIYFQGTGAADDSGLPNDRFFAVRPEGSVSTLKIQRTERGDSAVYLCASSPRGQPNIQYFGAGTRLSVL.

This clone was counted a single time. The rearrangement joins TRBV19 to TRBJ1-5; tentative D call: TRBD1 (5 bases). V was clipped by 6 bases and J by 5 bases, with 11 bases between them. CDR3 length: 13 amino acids. Germline values: CDR1 LNHDA, CDR2 SQIVND (reference sequence). The CDR3 DNA is TGTGCCAGTAGGTCGATGGGGGATCAGCCCCAGCATTTT. Translating it yields CASRSMGDQPQHF.

This chain links TRBV28 with TRBJ2-7; tentatively, D is TRBD2 (6 bases). The V and J ends lost 5 bases and 4 bases respectively, with 15 bases between them. Looked up from germline, CDR1 is MDHEN and CDR2 is SYDVKM. The CDR3 runs 14 residues. The CDR3 is CASSPTTSRYEQYF. The CDR3 DNA reads as TGTGCCAGCAGTCCCACGACTAGTAGGTACGAGCAGTACTTC.

The rearrangement uses TRBV24-1 and TRBJ2-1, with D perhaps given as TRBD1 or TRBD2 (5 bases each). Trimming pared 5 bases from V and 7 bases from J, leaving 23 bases between. The V gene's germline CDR1 is KGHDR and CDR2 SFDVKD. The CDR3 consists of 17 residues. The CDR3 reads CATSAGATQEYANEQFF. CDR3 nucleotide sequence: TGTGCCACCAGTGCCGGGGCCACTCAAGAATATGCTAATGAGCAGTTCTTC.

The V call is TRBV9, the J call TRBJ1-4; a weak D match, TRBD1 (5 bases). Trimming left V 0 bases short and J 7 bases short, with 13 bases between. Germline V gene lookup returns CDR1 SGDLS and CDR2 YYNGEE. CDR3 length equals 15 residues. In DNA form, the CDR3 reads TGTGCCAGCAGCGTAGACGGGACCCTAGGTGAAAAACTGTTTTTT. Residues: CASSVDGTLGEKLFF.

The chain links TRBV28 to TRBJ2-7, with unresolved D. Germline lookup yields CDR1 MDHEN and CDR2 SYDVKM. The CDR3 contains 14 residues. The V end lost 0 bases, the J end lost 4 bases, and 10 bases lay between the germline ends. CDR3 protein: CASSLWARKYEQYF. The CDR3 nucleotides read TGTGCCAGCAGTTTATGGGCTAGGAAGTACGAGCAGTACTTC.

The chain uses TRBV29-1 and TRBJ2-7; D might be TRBD1 (6 bases). Trimming stripped 6 bases from V and 3 bases from J, with 18 bases between. CDR3 length equals 14 residues. Germline CDR1 and CDR2: SQVTM and ANQGSEA. This chain's CDR3 is CSVSPGAGGYEQYF. The CDR3 nucleotides are TGCAGCGTCTCTCCAGGGGCCGGAGGCTACGAGCAGTACTTC.

The chain joins TRBV2 to TRBJ1-5; a weak D match, TRBD1 (5 bases). The V gene lost 8 bases and the J gene lost 5 bases, with 13 bases spanning the gap. The CDR3 loop spans 13 amino acids. CDR1 is SNHLY and CDR2 is FYNNEI in the germline V gene. The CDR3 DNA reads as TGTGCCAGCGTTTGGGACCGAGATCAGCCCCAGCATTTT. This sequence encodes CASVWDRDQPQHF. The full variable domain, in which reference TRBV2 and TRBJ1-5 provide the parts outside the CDR3, is EPEVTQTPSHQVTQMGQEVILRCVPISNHLYFYWYRQILGQKVEFLVSFYNNEISEKSEIFDDQFSVERPDGSNFTLKIRSTKLEDSAMYFCASVWDRDQPQHFGDGTRLSIL.

J is TRBJ1-2 and V is TRBV5-1; D is possibly TRBD1 (5 bases). The CDR3 runs to 13 residues. Trimming stripped 0 bases from V and 8 bases from J, with 11 bases between. Germline CDR1 SGHRS, CDR2 YFSETQ. The CDR3 DNA sequence: TGCGCCAGCAGCTTGGCGGCAGGGTGGGGCTACACCTTC. The encoded protein is CASSLAAGWGYTF.

This chain joins TRBV19 and TRBJ1-5; D is uncertain. The germline V and J ends were trimmed by 4 bases and 0 bases, with 7 bases remaining between them. The CDR3 spans 14 residues. Germline values: CDR1 LNHDA, CDR2 SQIVND (reference sequence). The CDR3 reads CASSTDYSNQPQHF. The CDR3 region has the DNA TGTGCCAGTAGTACGGATTATAGCAATCAGCCCCAGCATTTT.

This rearrangement joins TRBV9 to TRBJ2-1; TRBD2 matches at 8 bases. The CDR3 is made up of 14 amino acids. Germline V CDR1 and CDR2: SGDLS, YYNGEE. The trim removed 4 bases at V and 4 bases at J, leaving 4 bases unmatched. CDR3 protein: CASSPAGAYNEQFF. In DNA form, the CDR3 reads TGTGCCAGCAGCCCAGCGGGAGCGTACAATGAGCAGTTCTTC.

The V gene is TRBV9, the J gene TRBJ2-5; the D is unclear. Deletions cut 3 bases from V and 0 bases from J, with 15 bases between. From germline, CDR1 is SGDLS and CDR2 YYNGEE. The CDR3 length is 16 residues. CDR3 protein: CASSAPDGWYQETQYF. The CDR3 DNA reads as TGTGCCAGCAGCGCCCCGGACGGCTGGTACCAAGAGACCCAGTACTTC.

V usage is TRBV7-9 and J usage is TRBJ1-5; D is unclear. This CDR3 spans 17 amino acids. The germline V and J ends were trimmed by 1 base and 6 bases, with 19 bases remaining between them. CDR1 and CDR2 from the germline V gene are SEHNR and FQNEAQ (reference sequence). The CDR3 loop is CASSLGSIESAGQPQHF. As DNA, the CDR3 is TGTGCCAGCAGCTTAGGGAGTATAGAATCTGCAGGTCAGCCCCAGCATTTT.

This chain joins TRBV4-2 and TRBJ1-4; weak D call: TRBD1 (5 bases). The germline CDR1 and CDR2 sequences are LGHNA and YNFKEQ. The CDR3 is 17 amino acids. V gave up 0 bases and J gave up 2 bases, with 13 bases separating them. CDR3 region: CASSQDSGGATNEKLFF. As DNA, the CDR3 is TGTGCCAGCAGCCAAGATAGCGGTGGGGCGACTAATGAAAAACTGTTTTTT.

This clone turned up a few times. V gene TRBV4-1 combines with J gene TRBJ2-7, with TRBD1 as a possible D gene (6 bases). V lost 1 base, J lost 4 bases, and 17 bases lay in between. The CDR3 is 16 amino acids. CDR1 and CDR2 from the germline V gene are MGHRA and YSYEKL. The CDR3 coding sequence is TGCGCCAGCAGCCAAGCAACCGGGACACAGTTTTACGAGCAGTACTTC. This encodes CASSQATGTQFYEQYF.